This T cell receptor beta chain was retrieved from a study of cytomegalovirus exposure and HLA in healthy donors. At the level of the study: Around 180 million T cells yielded roughly 120 million unique TCR beta sequences in earlier analysis. Study findings and constraints: There was a cluster of highly shared sequence variants that was likely a sequencing artifact.

As regards this clone: What it recognizes is unknown.

Trimming at V came to 0 bases and at J to 9 bases, leaving 5 bases not matched to a gene. Germline V gene lookup returns CDR1 WSHSY and CDR2 SAAADI. CDR3 size: 14 residues. PCR was performed using 60 Vbeta and 13 Jbeta primers. Assay: immunoSEQ multiplex PCR; the TCRdb copy retains only in-frame clones and omits some. The repertoire holds 35,000 to 45,000 clones, with around two thirds as singletons. The sequenced material came from PBMCs. The sequence came from a woman aged 30 to 39 in good health and CMV-seronegative. The rearrangement joins TRBV10-2 to TRBJ2-5, with 9 positions matching TRBD1. The DNA for the CDR3 is TGCGCCAGCAGTGAGTCGCGGGACAGGGAAGCCCAGTACTTC. It specifies CASSESRDREAQYF.